The clone carrying this T cell receptor beta chain was counted only a few times. This sample is part of a study of cytomegalovirus exposure and HLA in healthy donors. This PCR relied on a set of 60 Vbeta primers and 13 Jbeta primers. Clones were sequenced by immunoSEQ multiplex PCR, and TCRdb holds only the in-frame ones, with some missing. The table includes under 150,000 clones, roughly 79% detected once. This TCR came from a man aged 18 to 35 in good health and CMV-seronegative. The sequencing sample was made of PBMCs.

The chain's CDR3 is CASSSGGATNEKLFF. For the CDR3, the DNA is TGTGCCAGCAGTTCTGGCGGAGCGACTAATGAAAAACTGTTTTTT. V is TRBV6-5 and J is TRBJ1-4; no reliable D call. This CDR3 is 15 amino acids long. Trimming stripped 4 bases from V and 2 bases from J, with 11 bases between. Germline CDR1 and CDR2: MNHEY and SVGAGI.